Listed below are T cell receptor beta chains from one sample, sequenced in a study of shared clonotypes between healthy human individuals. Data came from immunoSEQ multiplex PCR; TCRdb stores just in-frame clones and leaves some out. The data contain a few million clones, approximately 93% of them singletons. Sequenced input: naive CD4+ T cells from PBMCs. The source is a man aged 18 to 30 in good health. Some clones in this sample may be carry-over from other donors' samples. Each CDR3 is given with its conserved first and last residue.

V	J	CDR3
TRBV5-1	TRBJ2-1	CASSFDARVKRTYNEQFF
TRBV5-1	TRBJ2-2	CASSGQGEAGELFF
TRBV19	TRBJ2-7	CASSRGTGKAYEQYF
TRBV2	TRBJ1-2	CASSDRLRGGYGYTF
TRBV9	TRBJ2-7	CASSVGGGESREQYF
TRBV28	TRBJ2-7	CASTVGGSREQYF
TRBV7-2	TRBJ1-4	CASSLRTGEEATNEKLFF
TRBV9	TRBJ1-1	CASSAGQGAGMNTEAFF
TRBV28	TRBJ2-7	CASSTAGGFSYEQYF
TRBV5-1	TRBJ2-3	CASSWGTSGRDTQYF
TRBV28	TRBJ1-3	CASSSGTFGNTIYF
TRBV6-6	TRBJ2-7	CASSLLRHDEQYF
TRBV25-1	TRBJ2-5	CASSRDRKETQYF
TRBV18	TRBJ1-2	CASSPLGQPNNYGYTF
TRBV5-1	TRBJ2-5	CASSLEGSLKETQYF
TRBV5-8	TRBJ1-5	CASSLEGRRPQHF
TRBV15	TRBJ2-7	CATSREGALPYEQYF
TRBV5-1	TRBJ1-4	CASSWGQGASEKLFF
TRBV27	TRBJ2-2	CASSLRDSYTGELFF
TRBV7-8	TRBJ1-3	CASSLGVRNTIYF
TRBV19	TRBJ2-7	CASSLLLGPYEQYF
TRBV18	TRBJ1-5	CASSEAGTLNQPQHF
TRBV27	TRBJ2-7	CASSWVQGYEQYF
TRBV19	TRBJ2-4	CASSPRDRGHQNIQYF
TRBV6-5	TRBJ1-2	CASSYAPRGRDGYTF
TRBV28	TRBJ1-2	CASSPGASYGYTF
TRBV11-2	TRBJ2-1	CASSLDTFDEQFF
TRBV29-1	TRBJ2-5	CSVDGGRETQYF
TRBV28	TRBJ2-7	CASRYRGIDEQYF
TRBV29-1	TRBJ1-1	CSVRADGNTEAFF
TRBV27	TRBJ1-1	CASSLRAGGGTEAFF
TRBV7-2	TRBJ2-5	CASSSANTVRAQYF
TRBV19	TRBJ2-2	CASSPGRGGTGELFF
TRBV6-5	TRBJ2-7	CASMRQGKQYF
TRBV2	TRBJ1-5	CASSGDREGQPQHF
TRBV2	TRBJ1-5	CASSAGDRGQQPQHF
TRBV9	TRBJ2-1	CASSDSGRDYNEQFF
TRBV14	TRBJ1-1	CASSWGANTEAFF
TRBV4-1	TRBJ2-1	CASSPASRGGSEQFF
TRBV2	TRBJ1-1	CASTRQGAREAFF
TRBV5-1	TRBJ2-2	CASSPGDRETGELFF
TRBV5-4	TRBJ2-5	CASSLASAPSETQYF
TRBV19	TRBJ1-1	CASRIWDRATEAFF
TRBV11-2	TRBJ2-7	CASSRPPTYEQYF
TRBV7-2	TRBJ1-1	CASSLLVNTEAFF
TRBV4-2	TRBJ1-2	CASSQGVDYGYTF
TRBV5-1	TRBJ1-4	CASSRDSLTNEKLFF
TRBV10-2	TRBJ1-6	CASSDRSAHNSPLHF
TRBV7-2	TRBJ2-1	CASSLRGGEQFF
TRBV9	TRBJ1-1	CASSVDGGTEAFF
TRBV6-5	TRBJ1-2	CASSLAGAQGGYTF
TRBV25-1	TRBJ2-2	CASSELSSANTGELFF
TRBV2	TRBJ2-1	CASSLIQASYNEQFF
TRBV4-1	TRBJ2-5	CASLGAREETQYF
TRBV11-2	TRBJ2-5	CASSLERGRETQYF
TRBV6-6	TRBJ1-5	CASRPQGENQPQHF
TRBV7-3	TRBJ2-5	CASSFSPAETQYF
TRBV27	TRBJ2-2	CASSFSTGLDTGELFF